The 31 T cell receptor beta chains listed next were all sequenced from one sample in a study of cytomegalovirus exposure and HLA in healthy donors. Primers: 60 Vbeta forward and 13 Jbeta reverse. Clones were read by immunoSEQ multiplex PCR, and TCRdb kept only the in-frame ones, dropping some. The sample lists just under 95,000 clones, 84% occurring once. The source material was PBMCs. The receptor source for this set is a woman under 30 in good health and CMV-seropositive.

The chain links TRBV4-1 to TRBJ2-7; TRBD1 matches at 7 bases. Unmatched junction bases numbered 3, after V lost 2 bases and J lost 2 bases. Looked up from germline, CDR1 is MGHRA and CDR2 is YSYEKL. CDR3 length: 14 residues. The CDR3 sequence is CASSQPGQTYEQYF. The CDR3 DNA sequence: TGCGCCAGCAGCCAACCGGGACAGACCTACGAGCAGTACTTC.

The gene calls are TRBV6-1 and TRBJ1-4; 9 nucleotides match TRBD1. This CDR3 spans 15 amino acids. The J segment lost 7 bases and the V segment lost 5 bases, leaving 8 bases of the junction unmatched. Germline CDR1 MNHNS, CDR2 SASEGT. DNA of the CDR3: TGTGCCAGCAGTCGGACAGGGGTCCTTGGTGAAAAACTGTTTTTT. Amino acid sequence: CASSRTGVLGEKLFF.

The chain has TRBV6-5 and TRBJ2-2; D is undetermined. Trimming shortened V by 6 bases and J by 5 bases, and 10 bases separated the two germline ends. The CDR3 length is 13 residues. Germline V gene sequence: CDR1 MNHEY, CDR2 SVGAGI. CDR3 sequence: CASRETGTGELFF. The CDR3 region has the DNA TGTGCCAGCAGGGAGACTGGGACCGGGGAGCTGTTTTTT.

The gene calls are TRBV4-1 and TRBJ2-1; D is possibly TRBD1 (7 bases). The CDR3 has 17 residues. V was shortened by 1 base and J by 2 bases, with 15 bases between the two germline ends. CDR1 is MGHRA and CDR2 is YSYEKL in the germline V gene. The CDR3 reads CASSQGGSRGAYNEQFF. The CDR3 DNA follows: TGCGCCAGCAGCCAAGGAGGCTCCAGGGGGGCCTACAATGAGCAGTTCTTC.

The chain recombines TRBV27 with TRBJ1-6; 7 bases are a match to TRBD1. Trimming took 6 bases from V and 10 from J; bases not matched to a gene: 9. Germline V gene data show CDR1 as MNHEY and CDR2 as SMNVEV (reference sequence). The CDR3 sequence is 14 residues long. Here the CDR3 DNA reads TGTGCCAGCAGCTCGACAGGGAACTTCTCACCCCTCCACTTT. Encoded protein: CASSSTGNFSPLHF.

J is TRBJ2-3 and V is TRBV19; D remains ambiguous. CDR3 length: 14 residues. The V and J ends lost 3 bases and 1 base respectively, with 8 bases between them. CDR1 is LNHDA, CDR2 SQIVND, per germline (reference sequence). In DNA form, the CDR3 reads TGTGCCAGTAGTATTTTCGTAGGCACAGATACGCAGTATTTT. Translated, it gives CASSIFVGTDTQYF.

The V gene is TRBV6-1, the J gene TRBJ1-6, with 10 bases that match TRBD1. V was pared by 7 bases and J by 11 bases, with 8 bases of the junction left unmatched. The CDR3 sequence is 14 residues long. Germline CDR1 MNHNS, CDR2 SASEGT. CDR3 region: CASIPGQGYPPLHF. In DNA, the CDR3 is TGTGCCAGCATCCCGGGACAGGGGTATCCACCCCTCCACTTT.

V gene TRBV5-1 combines with J gene TRBJ1-1; D is perhaps TRBD1 (5 bases). The germline V gene encodes CDR1 SGHRS and CDR2 YFSETQ. This CDR3 spans 15 amino acids. V gave up 4 bases and J gave up 5 bases, with 18 bases separating them. CDR3 loop: CASSNRTGGGTEAFF. As DNA, the CDR3 is TGCGCCAGCAGCAACCGGACGGGGGGAGGAACTGAAGCTTTCTTT.

The chain has TRBV2 and TRBJ1-2, with D unresolved. The CDR3 runs 17 residues. CDR1 is SNHLY, CDR2 FYNNEI, per germline. The V and J ends lost 4 bases and 4 bases respectively, with 22 bases between them. The CDR3 DNA reads as TGTGCCAGCAGTGGATTTTTTGCGGCGGCGAAGACCTATGGCTACACCTTC. Translating it yields CASSGFFAAAKTYGYTF.

This chain links TRBV5-1 with TRBJ2-1; 7 bases are a match to TRBD2. The CDR3 extends over 16 amino acids. Losses at the gene ends were 4 bases for V and 7 bases for J; bases not matched to a gene: 14. Germline V CDR1 and CDR2: SGHRS, YFSETQ. The CDR3 bases are TGCGCCAGCAGCCCTAGGGGCGGGAGTTTTAGAAATGAGCAGTTCTTC. Protein sequence: CASSPRGGSFRNEQFF. The variable domain in full, completed from reference TRBV5-1 and TRBJ2-1, reads KAGVTQTPRYLIKTRGQQVTLSCSPISGHRSVSWYQQTPGQGLQFLFEYFSETQRNKGNFPGRFSGRQFSNSRSEMNVSTLELGDSALYLCASSPRGGSFRNEQFFGPGTRLTVL.

The chain links TRBV7-6 to TRBJ2-7; the match to TRBD1 covers 8 bases. The CDR3 loop spans 14 amino acids. The trim removed 5 bases at V and 2 bases at J, leaving 5 bases unmatched. Germline V gives CDR1 SGHVS, CDR2 FNYEAQ. The CDR3 loop is CASSQGQGAYEQYF. The DNA of the CDR3 is TGTGCCAGCAGCCAAGGACAGGGAGCCTACGAGCAGTACTTC.

This rearrangement joins TRBV28 to TRBJ2-7; TRBD2 matches 8 bases. The CDR3 runs to 14 residues. Per germline, CDR1 MDHEN and CDR2 SYDVKM. V lost 5 bases and J lost 0; bases outside the gene matches: 3. DNA for the CDR3: TGTGCCAGCAGTGTAGCGGGGCCCTCCTACGAGCAGTACTTC. It yields the protein CASSVAGPSYEQYF.

The CDR3 loop is CASSIAGGAVGANVLTF. The CDR3, as DNA: TGTGCCAGTAGTATAGCGGGAGGGGCAGTTGGGGCCAACGTCCTGACTTTC. The chain recombines TRBV19 with TRBJ2-6; the match to TRBD2 covers 8 bases. The V and J ends lost 1 base and 3 bases, in that order; junction bases with no gene match: 5. The CDR3 spans 17 residues. CDR1 is LNHDA and CDR2 is SQIVND in the germline V gene (reference sequence).

The rearrangement joins TRBV30 to TRBJ2-2; D is perhaps TRBD1 (5 bases). This CDR3 is 14 amino acids long. CDR1 and CDR2 (germline): GTSNPN, SVGIG (reference sequence). Trimming left V 3 bases short and J 7 bases short, with 15 bases between. CDR3 protein: CAWRRSGRGGELFF. As DNA, the CDR3 is TGTGCCTGGAGGCGATCCGGAAGGGGCGGGGAGCTGTTTTTT.

This chain joins TRBV7-3 and TRBJ1-3; 7 positions match TRBD1. The CDR3 spans 13 residues. V trimming: 5 bases; J trimming: 4 bases; junction bases outside the gene matches: 2. The V gene's germline CDR1 is SGHTA and CDR2 FQGTGA. The CDR3 loop reads CASSQGQGNTIYF. For the CDR3, the DNA is TGTGCCAGCAGCCAGGGACAGGGAAACACCATATATTTT.

The chain is built from TRBV27 and TRBJ2-1; tentative D call: TRBD1 (6 bases). V lost 5 bases and J 6 bases, leaving 17 bases between the germline ends. This CDR3 spans 15 amino acids. The germline gives CDR1 MNHEY, CDR2 SMNVEV (reference sequence). As DNA, the CDR3 is TGTGCCAGCAGTATCGGGACACTTCCCGGCAATGAGCAGTTCTTC. Translation: CASSIGTLPGNEQFF.

The chain is built from TRBV6-5 and TRBJ1-2, with D perhaps TRBD1 (5 bases). V shed 7 bases and J shed 8 bases, with 14 bases lying between them. CDR3 size: 12 residues. Germline lookup yields CDR1 MNHEY and CDR2 SVGAGI. CDR3 amino acids: CASTYGAGGYTF. The CDR3 DNA follows: TGTGCCAGCACCTACGGGGCGGGAGGCTACACCTTC.

This rearrangement joins TRBV18 to TRBJ2-7; D not resolved. The CDR3 is made up of 12 amino acids. Per germline, CDR1 KGHSH and CDR2 LQKENI. Trimming shortened V by 2 bases and J by 3 bases, and 5 bases separated the two germline ends. The CDR3 nucleotides are TGTGCCAGCTCACCAACAGACTACGAGCAGTACTTC. This encodes CASSPTDYEQYF.

The rearrangement joins TRBV28 to TRBJ1-2; 8 bases match TRBD1. Per the germline V gene, CDR1 is MDHEN and CDR2 is SYDVKM. Trimming cost V 5 bases and J 2 bases; bases outside gene matches: 13. The CDR3 is made up of 17 amino acids. CDR3 region: CASSRPGQGTVNYGYTF. DNA for the CDR3: TGTGCCAGCAGTCGACCCGGACAGGGAACAGTAAACTATGGCTACACCTTC.

The table lists this clone with a few counts. The chain joins TRBV5-1 to TRBJ1-4, with TRBD1 matching over 8 bases. Trimming cost V 1 base and J 7 bases; bases outside gene matches: 9. Germline V lookup: CDR1 SGHRS, CDR2 YFSETQ. The CDR3 is made up of 16 amino acids. For the CDR3, the DNA is TGCGCCAGCAGCTTGCGCCCAAGGACAGGGTCTGAAAAACTGTTTTTT. The encoded protein is CASSLRPRTGSEKLFF.

This chain joins TRBV6-5 and TRBJ2-5; the match to TRBD2 covers 10 bases. V trimming: 4 bases; J trimming: 0 bases; junction bases outside the gene matches: 2. CDR1 and CDR2 from the germline V gene are MNHEY and SVGAGI. CDR3 size: 15 residues. This CDR3 is CASSLLAGYQETQYF. In DNA, the CDR3 is TGTGCCAGCAGTTTACTAGCGGGGTACCAAGAGACCCAGTACTTC.

The chain joins TRBV5-1 to TRBJ1-1; 8 bases fit TRBD1. V trimming: 4 bases; J trimming: 1 base; junction bases outside the gene matches: 3. The CDR3 is made up of 14 amino acids. Germline V CDR1 and CDR2: SGHRS, YFSETQ. The CDR3 DNA sequence: TGCGCCAGCAGCATAGGACAGGGGAACACTGAAGCTTTCTTT. This translates into CASSIGQGNTEAFF.

The chain employs TRBV25-1 and TRBJ1-1; D might be TRBD1 (6 bases). Between the trimmed V and J ends, which lost 2 bases and 4 bases, there was a span of 11 bases. The CDR3 is made up of 14 amino acids. Germline V lookup: CDR1 MGHDK, CDR2 SYGVNS. The CDR3, as DNA: TGTGCCAGCAGTGAAAACAGGGTTTCCACTGAAGCTTTCTTT. Its protein product is CASSENRVSTEAFF. Combining the CDR3 with reference TRBV25-1 and TRBJ1-1 gives the whole variable domain EADIYQTPRYLVIGTGKKITLECSQTMGHDKMYWYQQDPGMELHLIHYSYGVNSTEKGDLSSESTVSRIRTEHFPLTLESARPSHTSQYLCASSENRVSTEAFFGQGTRLTVV.

V is TRBV5-1 and J is TRBJ1-2; maybe TRBD1 (5 bases). In germline, CDR1 is SGHRS, CDR2 YFSETQ. With 4 bases removed from V and 4 bases from J, the gap between germline ends came to 14 bases. The CDR3 is 14 amino acids. The CDR3 region has the DNA TGCGCCAGCAGCATGATCGACAGCATCTATGGCTACACCTTC. This codes for CASSMIDSIYGYTF.

This clone has a handful of counts. The genes are TRBV15 and TRBJ1-4, with D possibly TRBD1 on 6 matching bases. Trimming removed 5 bases at V and 3 bases at J, with 13 bases between. The CDR3 is made up of 15 amino acids. Germline CDR1 and CDR2: LNHNV and YYDKDF (reference sequence). The CDR3 here is CATSVQGWANEKLFF. CDR3 DNA sequence: TGTGCCACCAGCGTACAGGGTTGGGCTAATGAAAAACTGTTTTTT. Full variable domain (remainder filled in from reference TRBV15 and TRBJ1-4): DAMVIQNPRYQVTQFGKPVTLSCSQTLNHNVMYWYQQKSSQAPKLLFHYYDKDFNNEADTPDNFQSRRPNTSFCFLDIRSPGLGDTAMYLCATSVQGWANEKLFFGSGTQLSVL.

This clone is medium-sized within its sample. V usage is TRBV4-1 and J usage is TRBJ2-7, with 11 bases fitting TRBD2. With 0 bases clipped from V and 3 bases from J, the junction kept 10 bases outside the gene matches. This CDR3 contains 18 residues. The germline V gene has CDR1 MGHRA and CDR2 YSYEKL. The CDR3, as DNA: TGCGCCAGCAGCCAAGAGGAGCCCTTGACTAGCGGGGTCTACGAGCAGTACTTC. Residues: CASSQEEPLTSGVYEQYF.

V is TRBV28 and J is TRBJ2-1, with a weak D call TRBD1 (5 bases). V lost 3 bases to trimming and J lost 1 base, with 7 bases between them. The CDR3 spans 14 residues. Germline V gene data show CDR1 as MDHEN and CDR2 as SYDVKM. In nucleotides, the CDR3 is TGTGCCAGCAGTTTTCAGGGTTCCTACAATGAGCAGTTCTTC. It translates to CASSFQGSYNEQFF. The variable domain in full, completed from reference TRBV28 and TRBJ2-1, reads DVKVTQSSRYLVKRTGEKVFLECVQDMDHENMFWYRQDPGLGLRLIYFSYDVKMKEKGDIPEGYSVSREKKERFSLILESASTNQTSMYLCASSFQGSYNEQFFGPGTRLTVL.

The chain uses TRBV13 and TRBJ2-7, with D perhaps matching TRBD1 (5 bases). V lost 5 bases, J lost 0 bases, and 11 bases lay in between. The CDR3 has 14 residues. CDR1 is PRHDT and CDR2 is FYEKMQ in the germline V gene (reference sequence). The CDR3 sequence is CASSPYRSSYEQYF. CDR3 DNA sequence: TGTGCCAGCAGCCCCTACAGGTCCTCCTACGAGCAGTACTTC.

The V and J genes are TRBV6-5 and TRBJ1-2; no clear D gene. Germline CDR1 and CDR2: MNHEY and SVGAGI. V dropped 3 bases and J dropped 0 bases, with 14 bases sitting between them. CDR3 length: 16 amino acids. CDR3 amino acids: CASSYTQAISNYGYTF. In nucleotides, the CDR3 is TGTGCCAGCAGTTATACCCAGGCAATTTCTAACTATGGCTACACCTTC.

The chain has TRBV7-9 and TRBJ2-1; D possibly corresponds to TRBD1 (5 bases). The V and J ends lost 1 base and 4 bases respectively, with 14 bases between them. CDR1 and CDR2 (germline): SEHNR, FQNEAQ (reference sequence). There are 16 residues in the CDR3. The CDR3 DNA reads TGTGCCAGCAGCTTAGACGTGGGGCCGGATTACAATGAGCAGTTCTTC. It encodes CASSLDVGPDYNEQFF.

The chain combines TRBV5-1 with TRBJ2-5; 12 nucleotides line up with TRBD2. The length of the CDR3 is 15 residues. The J segment lost 4 bases and the V segment lost 4 bases, leaving 5 bases of the junction unmatched. Germline loops: CDR1 SGHRS, CDR2 YFSETQ. CDR3 sequence reads: CASSQTTSGRETQYF. For the CDR3, the DNA is TGCGCCAGCAGCCAAACGACTAGCGGGAGAGAGACCCAGTACTTC.